The rows below give T cell receptor beta chains drawn from one sample of a study of blood T cells in healthy people across ages. TCRdb recomputed calls from the 5' RACE reads with MiXCR, one row per CDR3 protein. The data show about 800,000 distinct CDR3 sequences, approximately 25% seen once. This sample also appeared in a second study, on T cells of mothers and their children.

The specimen sequenced was blood. The receptors shown here come from a boy between 5 and 17 years old in good health. Each CDR3 is given with its conserved first and last residue. Fields, in order: clone size, D gene, V gene, J gene, CDR3 DNA, CDR3 protein. The D gene is left open where the match is weak. Clone size appears in some rows only: once, few, many, or a class for an expanded clone.

>.|.|TRBV4-3|TRBJ2-7
TGCGCCAGCAGCCAACCAGGCCTTCCGGGGTCCGCCTACGAGCAGTACTTC
CASSQPGLPGSAYEQYF
>.|TRBD2|TRBV7-9|TRBJ2-1
TGTGCCAGCAGCTTAGCTACCTTGACTAGCGGGGTTTGGGATGAGCAGTTCTTC
CASSLATLTSGVWDEQFF
>few|.|TRBV7-9|TRBJ1-3
TGTGCCAGCAGCTTATCCTACTCTGGAAACACCATATATTTT
CASSLSYSGNTIYF
>few|.|TRBV12-3/TRBV12-4|TRBJ2-7
TGTGCCAGCAGTTTCTCCCGGGGTACGATTGGGCCCCTCTACGAGCAGTACTTC
CASSFSRGTIGPLYEQYF
>.|.|TRBV4-1|TRBJ1-1
TGCGCCAGCAGCCAAGTTTCCGGGACGGGGAACACTGAAGCTTTCTTT
CASSQVSGTGNTEAFF
>.|TRBD1|TRBV27|TRBJ2-7
TGTGCCAGCAGTTGGACAGGGCACCTCTACGAGCAGTACTTC
CASSWTGHLYEQYF
>.|.|TRBV7-3|TRBJ2-5
TGTGCCAGCAGCCCCCTCGGGGTACAAGAGACCCAGTACTTC
CASSPLGVQETQYF
>few|TRBD2|TRBV6-5|TRBJ2-7
TGTGCCAGCAGTTACTCGGCTAGCGGGGCCTACGAGCAGTACTTC
CASSYSASGAYEQYF
>few|.|TRBV7-6|TRBJ2-5
TGTGCCAGCAGCTTAGACCACAGGGGGGGAGAGACCCAGTACTTC
CASSLDHRGGETQYF
>few|TRBD2|TRBV12-3/TRBV12-4|TRBJ2-1
TGTGCCAGCAGACGTGGACTAGCGATTGGCAATGAGCAGTTCTTC
CASRRGLAIGNEQFF
>.|TRBD2|TRBV2|TRBJ2-5
TGTGCCAGCATTCCCCGACTTAGCGGGGGGCAAGAGACCCAGTACTTC
CASIPRLSGGQETQYF
>.|TRBD1|TRBV28|TRBJ1-2
TGTGCCAGCAGCCGTATTTGGGGACAGGCTAACTATGGCTACACCTTC
CASSRIWGQANYGYTF
>.|.|TRBV5-1|TRBJ1-1
TGCGCCAGCAGCTTGGTTCTTGCCGGCAGCGTAGACACTGAAGCTTTCTTT
CASSLVLAGSVDTEAFF
>.|.|TRBV6-5|TRBJ1-3
TGTGCCAGCAGTAACGGGCGGCTCGGAAACACCATATATTTT
CASSNGRLGNTIYF
>few|.|TRBV6-5|TRBJ1-3
TGTGCCAGCAGTCCCCAGGGGTTGTCTGGAAACACCATATATTTT
CASSPQGLSGNTIYF
>.|.|TRBV15|TRBJ2-7
TGTGCCACCAGCAGAGATCCGGGATCCTACGAGCAGTACTTC
CATSRDPGSYEQYF
>many|.|TRBV29-1|TRBJ1-4
TGCAGCGTCGGGGAGGGAAATGAAAAACTGTTTTTT
CSVGEGNEKLFF
>.|TRBD2|TRBV7-3|TRBJ2-1
TGTGCCAGCAGCTTAACCCTAGCGGGAATTTACAATGAGCAGTTCTTC
CASSLTLAGIYNEQFF
>few|TRBD1|TRBV12-3/TRBV12-4|TRBJ2-5
TGTGCCAGCAGCCTGATCGGGACAGAACAAGAGACCCAGTACTTC
CASSLIGTEQETQYF
>few|TRBD1|TRBV29-1|TRBJ2-1
TGCAGCGGAAGGGGACAGGGGGCAAACAATGAGCAGTTCTTC
CSGRGQGANNEQFF
>few|.|TRBV6-5|TRBJ2-5
TGTGCCAGCAGTTACGTCCCAGGGGCGAAGACCCAGTACTTC
CASSYVPGAKTQYF
>.|.|TRBV4-3|TRBJ1-1
TGCGCCAGCAGCCAAAGGAGAGAGAACACTGAAGCTTTCTTT
CASSQRRENTEAFF
>.|TRBD2|TRBV19|TRBJ2-7
TGTGCCAGTAGGGAACAAGCGGGAGGTACCTACGAGCAGTACTTC
CASREQAGGTYEQYF
>few|.|TRBV27|TRBJ1-3
TGTGCCAGCAGTTTATCTGGGTATCCATCTGGAAACACCATATATTTT
CASSLSGYPSGNTIYF
>once|.|TRBV6-2/TRBV6-3|TRBJ1-1
TGTGCCAGCAGTTTTCTGTCGTGGAACACTGAAGCTCTCTTT
CASSFLSWNTEALF
>once|TRBD2|TRBV5-8|TRBJ2-3
TGTGCCAGCAGCTCGACTAGCGGGATTTCCACAGATACGCAGTATTTT
CASSSTSGISTDTQYF
>.|TRBD2|TRBV6-1|TRBJ2-5
TGTGCCAGCAGTGAAGAGGTCAGCGGGGGGGTACCGGAGACCCAGTACTTC
CASSEEVSGGVPETQYF
>few|.|TRBV12-3/TRBV12-4|TRBJ2-3
TGTGCCAGCAGTTTACTGGGGACGGACAGATACACAGATACGCAGTATTTT
CASSLLGTDRYTDTQYF
>.|TRBD2|TRBV9|TRBJ2-7
TGTGCCAGCAGCGTAGATGGAGCGGGATTCGACGACGAGCAGTACTTC
CASSVDGAGFDDEQYF
>.|TRBD2|TRBV25-1|TRBJ2-5
TGTGCCGGCAGTGAATCTAGCGGAGGGCTCATCGGAGAGACCCAGTACTTC
CAGSESSGGLIGETQYF
>.|TRBD1|TRBV10-2|TRBJ2-7
TGCGCCAGCAAACGACAGGGGGGCTACGAGCAGTACTTC
CASKRQGGYEQYF
>.|.|TRBV7-3|TRBJ2-2
TGTGCCAGCACCTGGGGGACGGCGAACACCGGGGAGCTGTTTTTT
CASTWGTANTGELFF
>many|TRBD2|TRBV20-1|TRBJ2-7
TGCAGTGCTAGGGGCGGGAGTGACTACGAGCAGTACTTC
CSARGGSDYEQYF
>.|TRBD2|TRBV7-2|TRBJ2-5
TGTGCCAGCAGCCCGAGGGGTAGCGGGGTACTCCAGGAGACCCAGTACTTC
CASSPRGSGVLQETQYF
>few|.|TRBV7-6|TRBJ2-7
TGTGCCAGCAGCTTGGGACCGGGACACCCTTACTACGAGCAGTACTTC
CASSLGPGHPYYEQYF
>.|.|TRBV6-5|TRBJ2-7
TGTGCCAGCACGCGGGGAATATCCTACGAGCAGTACTTC
CASTRGISYEQYF
>few|TRBD2|TRBV20-1|TRBJ2-2
TGCAGTGCTAGAGATGCCCAACTAGCGGGAGACACCGGGGAGCTGTTCTTT
CSARDAQLAGDTGELFF
>few|TRBD1|TRBV6-2/TRBV6-3|TRBJ2-1
TGTGCCAGCAGTTTCAGGACAGGGAAGCATGAGCAGTTCTTC
CASSFRTGKHEQFF
>few|.|TRBV10-3|TRBJ2-3
TGTGCCATCAGTGATGGCGGGGCGTCAGATACGCAGTATTTT
CAISDGGASDTQYF
>.|.|TRBV20-1|TRBJ1-6
TGCAGTGCTCGGGGAAGTCGGGATTCACCCCTCCACTTT
CSARGSRDSPLHF
>few|TRBD2|TRBV14|TRBJ2-5
TGTGCCAGCAGCCCCGCGGGGGGCCCCCGAGAGACCCAGTACTTC
CASSPAGGPRETQYF
>few|TRBD1|TRBV20-1|TRBJ2-7
TGCAGTGCCAATGGACAGGGGAGCGCCTACGAGCAGTACTTC
CSANGQGSAYEQYF
>.|TRBD1|TRBV5-1|TRBJ2-5
TGCGCCAGCAGCTTGGTCCGGGACAGCCAAGAGACCCAGTACTTC
CASSLVRDSQETQYF
>.|.|TRBV29-1|TRBJ1-1
TGCAGCGTCCCGCGAGGGGGCACTGAAGCTTTCTTT
CSVPRGGTEAFF
>.|TRBD2|TRBV29-1|TRBJ2-7
TGCAGCGTTGAAGATTTGGCTAGGGGCAGCGGGAGGACCTACGAGCAGTACTTC
CSVEDLARGSGRTYEQYF
>.|TRBD2|TRBV5-5|TRBJ2-1
TGTGCCAGCAGCCGGCCCGGACTAGCGGGCTCGGGCTCCTACAATGAGCAGTTCTTC
CASSRPGLAGSGSYNEQFF
>.|.|TRBV6-2/TRBV6-3|TRBJ1-1
TGTGCCAGCAGTTACTATCCAGCGAACACTGAAGCTTTCTTT
CASSYYPANTEAFF
>few|.|TRBV4-1|TRBJ2-4
TGCGCCAGCAGCCAAGAAAGAGTCGGCTCTCGCAGGAACATTCAGTACTTC
CASSQERVGSRRNIQYF
>many|TRBD2|TRBV6-6|TRBJ2-5
TGTGCCAGCAGCCTTGGACTAGTTCAAGAGACCCAGTACTTC
CASSLGLVQETQYF
>few|.|TRBV12-3/TRBV12-4|TRBJ1-4
TGTGCCAGCAGTTTCGAGGCAGGAGGTGAAAAACTGTTTTTT
CASSFEAGGEKLFF
>.|TRBD1|TRBV9|TRBJ1-1
TGTGCCAGCAGCGTAGGAGGGGGCAGAGAAAACACTGAAGCTTTCTTT
CASSVGGGRENTEAFF
>.|TRBD2|TRBV10-3|TRBJ2-5
TGTGCCATCAGTAAAGGTGAAGCGGGGCAAGAGACCCAGTACTTC
CAISKGEAGQETQYF
>.|TRBD1|TRBV20-1|TRBJ1-2
TGCAGTGCTACTGACAGGGGGCGAGGATATGGCTACACCTTC
CSATDRGRGYGYTF
>.|.|TRBV28|TRBJ2-5
TGTGCCAGCAGTTTATTGGGACCAAAGCAAGAGACCCAGTACTTC
CASSLLGPKQETQYF
>.|.|TRBV7-2|TRBJ1-3
TGTGCCAGCAGCTTGGGGGGGGCGAGATCCGGAAACACCATATATTTT
CASSLGGARSGNTIYF
>.|.|TRBV28|TRBJ2-7
TGTGCCAGCATGTCGATCGGGCAGGGTTTGGGCGAGCAGTACTTC
CASMSIGQGLGEQYF
>few|.|TRBV4-3|TRBJ1-1
TGCGCCAGCAGCCAAGTAGTGGGTAGGACTGAAGCTTTCTTT
CASSQVVGRTEAFF
>few|.|TRBV7-9|TRBJ2-1
TGTGCCAGCAGCTTAGTGATAGGGTTAAGGGAGCAGTTCTTC
CASSLVIGLREQFF
>few|TRBD1|TRBV10-3|TRBJ2-6
TGTGCCATCAGTGAACCGGGACAGGCTTCCTCTGGGGCCAACGTCCTGACTTTC
CAISEPGQASSGANVLTF
>.|.|TRBV7-2|TRBJ2-7
TGTGCCAGCAGCCATCAAAGGACGCCAACCTACGAGCAGTACTTC
CASSHQRTPTYEQYF